Following are 20 T cell receptor beta chains from one sample sequenced in a study of prognosis after radiotherapy for stage I lung cancer. TCR beta CDR3 was amplified from genomic DNA by two-round multiplex PCR. Each TRBV and TRBJ gene had its own primer in the first PCR round. Each CDR3 protein gets one entry after TCRdb re-called the multiplex PCR reads with MiXCR. The data contain approximately 17,000 distinct CDR3 sequences, 29% of them singletons. Sequenced here: PBMCs, sampled before or after stereotactic body radiation therapy (not recorded which). The source of these receptors is a donor aged 50 or older with non-small cell lung cancer.

The sample holds many counts of this clonotype. This chain's CDR3 is CASSLVVGTSNAEQYF. DNA for the CDR3: TGTGCCAGCAGCTTAGTGGTCGGGACTAGCAATGCCGAGCAGTACTTC. The chain is built from TRBV7-8 and TRBJ2-7; 9 bases match TRBD2. Germline V gene sequence: CDR1 SGHVS, CDR2 FQNEAQ. V dropped 1 base and J dropped 6; count of bases not matched to a gene: 10. CDR3 length: 16 residues.

The table lists this clonotype with many counts. This chain connects TRBV9 to TRBJ2-3, with 10 bases aligning to TRBD2. The germline V gene has CDR1 SGDLS and CDR2 YYNGEE. J lost 4 bases, V lost 4 bases, and 6 bases had no gene match. The CDR3 loop spans 15 amino acids. This CDR3 reads CASSPGTSEADTQYF. As DNA, the CDR3 is TGTGCCAGCAGCCCCGGGACTAGCGAGGCAGATACGCAGTATTTT.

The table lists this clonotype with many counts. The chain joins TRBV29-1 to TRBJ2-1; the D call may be TRBD1 or TRBD2 (5 bases each). Germline V gene sequence: CDR1 SQVTM, CDR2 ANQGSEA. The CDR3 is made up of 16 amino acids. V dropped 3 bases and J dropped 2 bases, with 17 bases sitting between them. CDR3 in amino acids: CSVDLAGKGTYNEQFF. DNA of the CDR3: TGCAGCGTTGACCTAGCAGGGAAGGGCACCTACAATGAGCAGTTCTTC.

This clonotype came up many times. One end of the junction does not line up with germline, which may come from a read error. The rearrangement joins TRBV5-1 to TRBJ1-1; D remains unclear. Germline V gene data show CDR1 as SGHRS and CDR2 as YFSETQ. The CDR3 sequence is 14 residues long. The CDR3 coding sequence is TGCGCCAGCAGCTCGCAGGCCGTGAACGCTGAAGCTTTCTTT. This gives the protein CASSSQAVNAEAFF.

This clonotype has at least ten counts. As DNA, the CDR3 is TGTGCCAGCAGCCGTACATGGACAGGGGGCACAGATACGCAGTATTTT. Its translation: CASSRTWTGGTDTQYF. This rearrangement joins TRBV14 to TRBJ2-3; TRBD1 agrees at 9 bases. Trimming took 4 bases from V and 1 from J; bases not matched to a gene: 6. The CDR3 is 16 amino acids. The germline gives CDR1 SGHDN, CDR2 FVKESK.

A remark on this clonotype: A far larger clone is one base from this, pointing to a likely read error. The rearrangement joins TRBV6-9 to TRBJ2-5; D is undetermined. The V gene's germline CDR1 is MNHGY and CDR2 SVAAGI. Between the trimmed V and J ends, which lost 3 bases and 5 bases, there was a span of 19 bases. There are 16 residues in the CDR3. The CDR3 sequence is CASSYSIQWDKETQYF. The CDR3 region has the DNA TGTGCCAGCAGTTACTCGATTCAGTGGGATAAGGAGACCCAGTACTTC.

Points on this clonotype: The junction shows a germline mismatch at one end, possibly a read error. The CDR3 reads CASSGQGLGNQHQNF. The CDR3 DNA reads as TGTGCCAGCAGCGGACAGGGTTTGGGCAATCAGCACCAGAATTTT. The rearrangement joins TRBV27 to TRBJ1-5; 8 positions agree with TRBD1. Per germline, CDR1 MNHEY and CDR2 SMNVEV (reference sequence). The CDR3 covers 15 residues.

About this clonotype itself: One junction end does not reproduce the germline sequence, and a read error may be involved. CDR3 loop: CASSATQTGPAEATF. CDR3 nucleotide sequence: TGTGCCAGCAGTGCAACCCAGACGGGACCGGCTGAAGCTACCTTT. This chain connects TRBV6-2 or TRBV6-3 to TRBJ1-1, with D perhaps matching TRBD1 (5 bases). Germline V gene sequence: CDR1 MNHEY, CDR2 SVGEGT. This CDR3 has 15 residues.

Concerning this clonotype: It is likely a read error, because the conserved phenylalanine at the end of the CDR3 is missing. The V and J genes are TRBV30 and TRBJ1-5; D is perhaps TRBD1 (5 bases). This CDR3 has 15 residues. Germline assignment: CDR1 GTSNPN and CDR2 SVGIG (reference sequence). V was trimmed by 3 bases and J by 3 bases, leaving 15 bases between them. CDR3 residues: CAWRRQGAPNQPQHS. CDR3 in DNA: TGTGCCTGGAGGCGGCAGGGCGCCCCCAATCAGCCCCAGCATTCT.

Notes on this clonotype: A much larger clone differs by one base, so this may be a read error. The rearrangement uses TRBV7-9 and TRBJ2-1; D perhaps matches TRBD2 (6 bases). The CDR3 totals 13 residues. Germline CDR1 SEHNR, CDR2 FQNEAQ (reference sequence). V lost 5 bases to trimming and J lost 8 bases, with 13 bases between them. CDR3 in amino acids: CASSRLVVHEQFF. Here the CDR3 DNA reads TGTGCCAGCAGCCGACTAGTTGTCCATGAGCAGTTCTTC.

As regards this clonotype: This may be a read error: a much more frequent sequence differs by one nucleotide. The rearrangement uses TRBV5-5 and TRBJ2-5, with TRBD2 matching over 9 bases. Germline CDR1 and CDR2: SGHKS and YYEKEE (reference sequence). The V and J ends lost 0 bases and 1 base, in that order; junction bases with no gene match: 7. This CDR3 has 17 residues. The CDR3 DNA sequence: TGTGCCAGCAGCTTGGAACCTAGCGGGGCGATCCAAGAGACCCAGTACTTC. This translates into CASSLEPSGAIQETQYF.

This clonotype was counted a few times. One base away lies a much larger clone, so this may be a sequencing read error. The chain carries TRBV6-1 and TRBJ2-5; D is possibly TRBD1 or TRBD2 (6 bases each). V lost 6 bases and J 5 bases, leaving 19 bases between the germline ends. Germline V gives CDR1 MNHNS, CDR2 SASEGT. CDR3 length: 15 amino acids. CDR3 DNA: TGTGCCAGCAGCCTGGAGGGGGTCCTTCGGGAGACCCAGTACTTC. This codes for CASSLEGVLRETQYF.

This clonotype was picked up many times. The V gene is TRBV10-3, the J gene TRBJ1-4; D perhaps matches TRBD1 (6 bases). V dropped 6 bases and J dropped 4 bases, with 12 bases sitting between them. The germline CDR1 and CDR2 sequences are ENHRY and SYGVKD. CDR3 length: 14 amino acids. CDR3 nucleotides: TGTGCCATCAGCCGGACAGCGAATAATGAAAAACTGTTTTTT. Translated: CAISRTANNEKLFF.

Comments on this clonotype: The junction departs from germline at one end; a sequencing error may be responsible. The chain recombines TRBV20-1 with TRBJ1-2; D not certain. The germline V gene has CDR1 DFQATT and CDR2 SNEGSKA (reference sequence). CDR3 size: 13 residues. Here the CDR3 reads CSARRPSNFGYTF. For the CDR3, the DNA is TGCAGTGCTCGCCGGCCTTCGAACTTTGGCTACACCTTC.

This clonotype has ten or more counts. The chain combines TRBV6-2 or TRBV6-3 with TRBJ2-3, with 13 bases fitting TRBD2. V lost 2 bases and J lost 1; bases outside the gene matches: 6. The CDR3 contains 18 residues. Germline V gene lookup returns CDR1 MNHEY and CDR2 SVGEGT. CDR3: CASSYRTSGRGGTDTQYF. The DNA for the CDR3 is TGTGCCAGCAGTTACAGGACTAGCGGGAGAGGCGGCACAGATACGCAGTATTTT.

There are many counts of this clonotype. The V gene is TRBV29-1, the J gene TRBJ1-2; 8 nucleotides match TRBD1. CDR3 size: 13 residues. Trimming took 6 bases from V and 0 from J; bases not matched to a gene: 3. The germline gives CDR1 SQVTM, CDR2 ANQGSEA. The CDR3 is CSVARGPNYGYTF. CDR3 bases: TGCAGCGTAGCCAGGGGGCCTAACTATGGCTACACCTTC.

As concerns this clonotype: A far bigger clonotype differs at one base, so this is likely a read error. The V and J genes are TRBV6-2 or TRBV6-3 and TRBJ2-3, with TRBD1 matching 7 bases. CDR1 is MNHEY, CDR2 SVGEGT, per germline. The junction had 17 bases not matched to a gene; V was cut back by 5 bases and J by 0 bases. The CDR3 sequence is 19 residues long. CDR3 sequence (DNA): TGTGCCAGCAGTGAAGAGGGACAGTGGCTTAGAACGAGCACAGATACGCAGTATTTT. Encoded protein: CASSEEGQWLRTSTDTQYF.

This chain joins TRBV9 and TRBJ2-7, with 8 nucleotides matching TRBD2. This CDR3 is built from 12 residues. Germline CDR1 is SGDLS and CDR2 is YYNGEE. V was clipped by 6 bases and J by 6 bases; unmatched bases: 5. The CDR3 protein is CASILAGSEQYF. The CDR3 DNA reads as TGTGCCAGCATCTTAGCGGGGAGCGAGCAGTACTTC.

This clonotype was counted many times. The V and J genes are TRBV5-5 and TRBJ2-1; 10 bases line up with TRBD2. The V and J ends lost 6 bases and 5 bases, in that order; junction bases with no gene match: 5. The CDR3 has 14 amino acids. Germline V CDR1 and CDR2: SGHKS, YYEKEE (reference sequence). The CDR3 sequence is CASTILAGHNEQFF. For the CDR3, the DNA is TGTGCCAGCACTATACTAGCGGGACACAATGAGCAGTTCTTC. Combining the CDR3 with reference TRBV5-5 and TRBJ2-1 gives the whole variable domain DAGVTQSPTHLIKTRGQQVTLRCSPISGHKSVSWYQQVLGQGPQFIFQYYEKEERGRGNFPDRFSARQFPNYSSELNVNALLLGDSALYLCASTILAGHNEQFFGPGTRLTVL.

As concerns this clonotype: Since a far larger clone is one base different, this is likely a read error. The chain links TRBV2 to TRBJ2-1; 13 positions match TRBD2. Germline V gives CDR1 SNHLY, CDR2 FYNNEI. Trimming took 6 bases from V and 15 from J; bases not matched to a gene: 8. The CDR3 is 13 amino acids. CDR3 DNA sequence: TGTGCCAGCAGACCGGGGACTAGCGGGATTATGTTCTTC. It is translated as CASRPGTSGIMFF.